Each of the 13 T cell receptor beta chains below was sequenced from the same sample in a study of technical replicates of blood from a handful of donors. TCRdb's copy holds only in-frame clones and misses some; the assay was immunoSEQ multiplex PCR. This table holds fewer than 75,000 clones, roughly 93% found once. The sequenced sample was T cells isolated from PBMCs. These receptors all stem from a human donor in good health.

The chain carries TRBV10-2 and TRBJ2-5; D not certain. Germline V lookup: CDR1 WSHSY, CDR2 SAAADI. The CDR3 consists of 14 residues. V was cut by 6 bases and J by 2 bases, with 13 bases left in between. CDR3 sequence reads: CASRLSKIQETQYF. CDR3 DNA sequence: TGCGCCAGCAGGTTGTCAAAAATTCAAGAGACCCAGTACTTC.

This chain links TRBV4-1 with TRBJ1-5; D ambiguous. The CDR3 consists of 14 residues. The germline CDR1 and CDR2 sequences are MGHRA and YSYEKL. The V gene lost 4 bases and the J gene lost 7 bases, with 14 bases spanning the gap. The CDR3 DNA is TGCGCCAGCAGCCGTTCCAGCGCTGAACAGCCCCAGCATTTT. Its protein is CASSRSSAEQPQHF.

This chain links TRBV5-1 with TRBJ2-2; TRBD1 might be the D (6 bases). The CDR3 is 15 amino acids. Trimming left V 5 bases short and J 2 bases short, with 13 bases between. Germline assignment: CDR1 SGHRS and CDR2 YFSETQ. The CDR3 here is CASRPGQTNTGELFF. CDR3 DNA: TGCGCCAGCAGACCAGGACAGACCAACACCGGGGAGCTGTTTTTT.

This chain uses TRBV4-1 with TRBJ2-5; 8 nucleotides match TRBD2. CDR1 and CDR2 (germline): MGHRA, YSYEKL. The CDR3 runs to 16 residues. Trimming cost V 1 base and J 5 bases; bases outside gene matches: 9. CDR3 sequence reads: CASSQVTSGGGETQYF. The CDR3 nucleotides are TGCGCCAGCAGCCAAGTCACTAGCGGAGGGGGGGAGACCCAGTACTTC.

This rearrangement joins TRBV2 to TRBJ1-2; 8 bases match TRBD1. The germline V gene has CDR1 SNHLY and CDR2 FYNNEI. This CDR3 is 15 amino acids long. The V gene end was trimmed by 6 bases and the J gene end by 2 bases; junction bases not matched to a gene: 8. Here the CDR3 DNA reads TGTGCCAGCAGAGCAGGACAGGGCTTCAACTATGGCTACACCTTC. Its translation is CASRAGQGFNYGYTF.

V and J are TRBV15 and TRBJ1-2; no definite D call. V was clipped by 0 bases and J by 2 bases, with 7 bases between them. The CDR3 consists of 14 residues. Germline V gives CDR1 LNHNV, CDR2 YYDKDF (reference sequence). The CDR3 reads CATSRDPGNYGYTF. CDR3 coding DNA: TGTGCCACCAGCAGAGATCCCGGGAACTATGGCTACACCTTC.

CDR3 DNA sequence: TGTGCCACCAGCATGTGGGAGTACGAGGAGCAGTACTTC. This sequence encodes CATSMWEYEEQYF. The chain couples TRBV15 to TRBJ2-7; perhaps TRBD2 as D (5 bases). Germline-derived CDR1 and CDR2 are LNHNV and YYDKDF (reference sequence). V dropped 4 bases and J dropped 7 bases, with 14 bases sitting between them. The CDR3 is 13 residues long.

The rearrangement joins TRBV2 to TRBJ2-7; TRBD1 is a possible D gene (5 bases). The germline V gene has CDR1 SNHLY and CDR2 FYNNEI. V shed 8 bases and J shed 3 bases, with 17 bases lying between them. The CDR3 loop spans 14 amino acids. The CDR3 DNA reads as TGTGCCAGCCGAATCGCAGGGATCTTCTACGAGCAGTACTTC. It yields the protein CASRIAGIFYEQYF.

This clone appeared a single time. V is TRBV30 and J is TRBJ2-5; the D is unclear. CDR3 length: 11 residues. V dropped 1 base and J dropped 4 bases, with 4 bases sitting between them. Per the germline V gene, CDR1 is GTSNPN and CDR2 is SVGIG (reference sequence). The CDR3 reads CAWSATETQYF. Written as DNA, the CDR3 is TGTGCCTGGAGTGCTACAGAGACCCAGTACTTC.

The V gene is TRBV5-1, the J gene TRBJ2-7; no reliable D call. From germline, CDR1 is SGHRS and CDR2 YFSETQ. Trimming cost V 5 bases and J 2 bases, with 17 bases left between them. This CDR3 region has 15 residues. The DNA for the CDR3 is TGCGCCAGCAGTCTTGCGTCTTACGGAGCCTACGAGCAGTACTTC. As protein: CASSLASYGAYEQYF.

The chain recombines TRBV19 with TRBJ2-7; D is uncertain. Germline-derived CDR1 and CDR2 are LNHDA and SQIVND (reference sequence). This CDR3 region has 14 residues. Trimming cost V 6 bases and J 2 bases, with 14 bases left between them. In nucleotides, the CDR3 is TGTGCCAGTAGCAGTGCTCACCCCCCCTACGAGCAGTACTTC. Protein: CASSSAHPPYEQYF.

The chain joins TRBV6-6 to TRBJ2-2; 9 bases are a match to TRBD1. V trimming: 6 bases; J trimming: 0 bases; junction bases outside the gene matches: 2. The CDR3 loop spans 15 amino acids. The germline gives CDR1 MNHNY, CDR2 SVGAGI (reference sequence). CDR3 nucleotide sequence: TGTGCCAGCAGCCGACAGGGGGCGAACACCGGGGAGCTGTTTTTT. Translated, it gives CASSRQGANTGELFF.

V is TRBV19 and J is TRBJ1-5; the match to TRBD1 covers 9 bases. The J segment lost 6 bases and the V segment lost 7 bases, leaving 7 bases of the junction unmatched. The CDR3 loop spans 14 amino acids. Germline V gene lookup returns CDR1 LNHDA and CDR2 SQIVND (reference sequence). CDR3 loop: CASTGTGLGQPQHF. DNA for the CDR3: TGTGCCAGTACCGGGACAGGGCTTGGTCAGCCCCAGCATTTT.